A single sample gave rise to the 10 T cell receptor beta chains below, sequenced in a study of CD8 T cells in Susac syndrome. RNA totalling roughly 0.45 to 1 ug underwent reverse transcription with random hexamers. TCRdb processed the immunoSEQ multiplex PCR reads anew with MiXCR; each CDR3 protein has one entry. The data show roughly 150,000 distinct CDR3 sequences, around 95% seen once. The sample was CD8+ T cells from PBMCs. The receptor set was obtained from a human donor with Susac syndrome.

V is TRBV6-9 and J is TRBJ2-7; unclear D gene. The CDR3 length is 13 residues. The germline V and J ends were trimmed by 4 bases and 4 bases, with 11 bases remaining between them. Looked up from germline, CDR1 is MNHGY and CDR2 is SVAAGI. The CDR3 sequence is CASSSYRLYEQYF. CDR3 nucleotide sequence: TGTGCCAGCAGTTCCTACAGATTATACGAGCAGTACTTC.

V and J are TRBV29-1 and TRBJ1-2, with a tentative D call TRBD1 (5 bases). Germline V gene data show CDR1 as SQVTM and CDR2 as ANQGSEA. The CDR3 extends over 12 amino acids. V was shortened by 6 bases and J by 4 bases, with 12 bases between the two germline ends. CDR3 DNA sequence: TGCAGCGTGGGACCAGGTTCCTATGGCTACACCTTC. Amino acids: CSVGPGSYGYTF.

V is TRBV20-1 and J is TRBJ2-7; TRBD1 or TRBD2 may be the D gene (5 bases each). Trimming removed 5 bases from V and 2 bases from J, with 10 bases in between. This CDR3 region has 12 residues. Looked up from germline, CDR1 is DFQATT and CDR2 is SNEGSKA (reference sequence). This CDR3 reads CSAGDGTYEQYF. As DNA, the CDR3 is TGCAGTGCTGGGGACGGAACCTACGAGCAGTACTTC.

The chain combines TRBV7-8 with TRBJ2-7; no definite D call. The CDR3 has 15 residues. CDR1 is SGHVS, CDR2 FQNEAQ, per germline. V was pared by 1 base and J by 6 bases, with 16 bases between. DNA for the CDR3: TGTGCCAGCAGCTTAGTGCTCAGTCCCACACTCGAGCAGTACTTC. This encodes CASSLVLSPTLEQYF.

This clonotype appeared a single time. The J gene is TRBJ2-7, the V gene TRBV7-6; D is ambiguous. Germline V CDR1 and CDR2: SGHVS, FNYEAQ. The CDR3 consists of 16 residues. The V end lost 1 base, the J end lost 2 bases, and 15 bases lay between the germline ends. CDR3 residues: CASSLGVGRSTYEQYF. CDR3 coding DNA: TGTGCCAGCAGCTTAGGGGTGGGCAGGAGCACCTACGAGCAGTACTTC.

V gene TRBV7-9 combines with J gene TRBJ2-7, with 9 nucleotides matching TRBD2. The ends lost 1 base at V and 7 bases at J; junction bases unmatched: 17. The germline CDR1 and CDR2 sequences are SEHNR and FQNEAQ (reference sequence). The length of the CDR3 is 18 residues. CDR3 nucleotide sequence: TGTGCCAGCAGCTTAGAGGTACAGCGGGAGGCGCCGGAGAGAGAGCAGTACTTC. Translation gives CASSLEVQREAPEREQYF. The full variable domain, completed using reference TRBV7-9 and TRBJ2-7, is DTGVSQNPRHKITKRGQNVTFRCDPISEHNRLYWYRQTLGQGPEFLTYFQNEAQLEKSRLLSDRFSAERPKGSFSTLEIQRTEQGDSAMYLCASSLEVQREAPEREQYFGPGTRLTVT.

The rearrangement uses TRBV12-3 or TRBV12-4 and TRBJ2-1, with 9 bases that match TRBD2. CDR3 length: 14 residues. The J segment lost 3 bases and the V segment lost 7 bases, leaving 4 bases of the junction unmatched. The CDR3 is CASNPSGVYNEQFF. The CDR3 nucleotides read TGTGCCAGCAATCCTAGCGGGGTCTACAATGAGCAGTTCTTC.

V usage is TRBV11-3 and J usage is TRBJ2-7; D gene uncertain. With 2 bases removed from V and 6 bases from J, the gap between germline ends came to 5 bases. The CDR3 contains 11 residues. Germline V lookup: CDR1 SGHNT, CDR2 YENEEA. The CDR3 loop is CASSLSFEQYF. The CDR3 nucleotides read TGTGCCAGCAGCTTAAGTTTCGAGCAGTACTTC.

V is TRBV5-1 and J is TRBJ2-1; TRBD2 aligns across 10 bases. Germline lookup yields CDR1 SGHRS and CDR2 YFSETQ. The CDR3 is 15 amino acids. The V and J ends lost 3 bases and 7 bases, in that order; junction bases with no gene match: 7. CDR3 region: CASSWGTSVGNEQFF. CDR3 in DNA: TGCGCCAGCAGCTGGGGGACTAGCGTAGGTAATGAGCAGTTCTTC. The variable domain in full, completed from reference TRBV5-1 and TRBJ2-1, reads KAGVTQTPRYLIKTRGQQVTLSCSPISGHRSVSWYQQTPGQGLQFLFEYFSETQRNKGNFPGRFSGRQFSNSRSEMNVSTLELGDSALYLCASSWGTSVGNEQFFGPGTRLTVL.

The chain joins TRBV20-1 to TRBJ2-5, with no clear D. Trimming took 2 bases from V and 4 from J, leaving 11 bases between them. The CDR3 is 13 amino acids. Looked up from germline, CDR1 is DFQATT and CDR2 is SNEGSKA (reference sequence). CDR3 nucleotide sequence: TGCAGTGCTAGATCCAGAGATTCAGAGACCCAGTACTTC. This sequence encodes CSARSRDSETQYF.